The rows below give T cell receptor beta chains drawn from one sample of a study of cytomegalovirus exposure and HLA in healthy donors. Using immunoSEQ multiplex PCR, the repertoire was profiled, and TCRdb retains in-frame clones only, with some absent. The sample lists roughly 120,000 clones; about three fifths were seen once. The source material was PBMCs. These receptors all stem from a man aged 40-50 years in good health and CMV-seropositive. CDR3s include the opening cysteine and the closing phenylalanine or tryptophan. Each record gives: J gene, clone size, V gene, D gene, CDR3 DNA, CDR3 protein. D genes are given only for firm matches. Clone size, where shown, is once, few, many, or a class for clones that have expanded.

>TRBJ2-3|.|TRBV7-8|TRBD2
TGTGCCAGCAGCTTAAGGAGCGGGGGCGGGGATACGCAGTATTTT
CASSLRSGGGDTQYF
>TRBJ1-2|few|TRBV6-1|.
TGTGCCAGCGGGACTCCCCCCTGGAACTATGGCTACACCTTC
CASGTPPWNYGYTF
>TRBJ2-3|.|TRBV5-1|TRBD1
TGCGCCAGCAGCGGGACAGGGCTCACAGATACGCAGTATTTT
CASSGTGLTDTQYF
>TRBJ2-7|.|TRBV7-2|.
TGTGCCAGCAGGGCCAGGTTGGGCCAAAATAGCTCCTACGAGCAGTACTTC
CASRARLGQNSSYEQYF
>TRBJ1-4|few|TRBV29-1|.
TGCAGCGTCAGGGGAGATGAAAAACTGTTTTTT
CSVRGDEKLFF
>TRBJ2-1|.|TRBV28|.
TGTGCCAGCAGTCCCGGGACTGGGATCAATGAGCAGTTCTTC
CASSPGTGINEQFF
>TRBJ2-7|few|TRBV4-3|.
TGCGCCAGCAGCCAAGATCAAGGAGGATACGAGCAGTACTTC
CASSQDQGGYEQYF
>TRBJ2-2|.|TRBV5-1|TRBD2
TGCGCCAGCAGCTGGCCCCCAAGGACTAGCGGAGTTGGGACCGGGGAGCTGTTTTTT
CASSWPPRTSGVGTGELFF
>TRBJ2-5|.|TRBV20-1|.
TGCAGTGCTAGCTTTTCTGAGACCCAGTACTTC
CSASFSETQYF
>TRBJ2-7|.|TRBV6-6|.
TGTGCCAGCATGCTTACCGGGTCACCCTCCTACGAGCAGTACTTC
CASMLTGSPSYEQYF
>TRBJ2-5|.|TRBV5-6|.
TGTGCCAGCAGCCTCCAAGAGACCCAGTACTTC
CASSLQETQYF
>TRBJ2-1|.|TRBV2|TRBD2
TGTGCCAGCACCACGGGGGGGGCCAATGAGCAGTTCTTC
CASTTGGANEQFF
>TRBJ1-2|few|TRBV18|.
TGTGCCAGCTCACCGGGTACAGGCTATGGCTACACCTTC
CASSPGTGYGYTF
>TRBJ2-1|.|TRBV5-1|.
TGCGCCAGCAGAAGTGATGCGGGGGCCCTAGGTGAGCAGTTCTTC
CASRSDAGALGEQFF
>TRBJ1-1|.|TRBV20-1|.
TGCAGTGCTAGCCGAGGGTATGAAGCTTTCTTT
CSASRGYEAFF
>TRBJ1-2|.|TRBV7-8|TRBD1
TGTGCCAGCAGCAGACAGGGAGATGGCTACACCTTC
CASSRQGDGYTF
>TRBJ2-7|.|TRBV7-3|TRBD2
TGTGCCAGCAGCATTAGCGGGGGGCTCACCTACGAGCAGTACTTC
CASSISGGLTYEQYF
>TRBJ2-3|.|TRBV7-2|TRBD2
TGTGCCAGCAGGCCAACCGCGGGAGGGCTGGATACGCAGTATTTT
CASRPTAGGLDTQYF
>TRBJ2-7|once|TRBV7-2|.
TGTGCCAGCAGCCCTAACCAGGGCTACGAGCAGTACTTC
CASSPNQGYEQYF
>TRBJ2-1|.|TRBV5-1|TRBD2
TGCGCCAGCAGCCGTTCGGTAGCGGGAGGGGCGAATGAGCAGTTCTTC
CASSRSVAGGANEQFF
>TRBJ2-3|.|TRBV15|TRBD2
TGTGCCACCAGCAGAGGGACTAGCGGGATTACAGATACGCAGTATTTT
CATSRGTSGITDTQYF
>TRBJ2-5|.|TRBV10-3|.
TGTGCCATCAGTGAGACAACCAGGGGCAAAGAGACCCAGTACTTC
CAISETTRGKETQYF
>TRBJ1-1|few|TRBV6-5|.
TGTGCCAGCAGTTACGGAGGGAGTGAAGCTTTCTTT
CASSYGGSEAFF
>TRBJ1-5|.|TRBV6-1|TRBD1
TGTGCCAGCAGTGACAGACAGGGGACGAGCAATCAGCCCCAGCATTTT
CASSDRQGTSNQPQHF
>TRBJ2-7|.|TRBV7-9|.
TGTGCCAGCAGCCCCCGGGGTCCCTACGAGCAGTACTTC
CASSPRGPYEQYF
>TRBJ1-1|few|TRBV20-1|.
TGCAGTGCCTCCCCGAACACTGAAGCTTTCTTT
CSASPNTEAFF
>TRBJ1-5|.|TRBV19|TRBD1
TGTGCCAGTAGTACCTATGACAGGGCGAATCAGCCCCAGCATTTT
CASSTYDRANQPQHF
>TRBJ2-5|.|TRBV19|TRBD2
TGTGCCAGTAGTTTCGGACTAGCCGAGACCCAGTACTTC
CASSFGLAETQYF
>TRBJ1-3|.|TRBV28|TRBD1
TGTGCCAGCAGTTTATTTGGACAGGGTTCAACTGGAAACACCATATATTTT
CASSLFGQGSTGNTIYF
>TRBJ1-2|.|TRBV27|.
TGTGCCAGCAGACCCAGGCGAGCTAACTATGGCTACACCTTC
CASRPRRANYGYTF
>TRBJ1-2|few|TRBV19|.
TGTGCCAGTAGTCCTCGTGACACCTTCTATGGCTACACCTTC
CASSPRDTFYGYTF
>TRBJ1-1|.|TRBV30|TRBD1
TGTGCCTGGGACAGGGGCTTAGGGTTCCCTCGGTCTCGGGACACTGAAGCTTTCTTT
CAWDRGLGFPRSRDTEAFF
>TRBJ2-7|.|TRBV27|.
TGTGCCACTGGGGAGTTCTACGAGCAGTACTTC
CATGEFYEQYF
>TRBJ1-2|few|TRBV6-6|TRBD1
TGTGCCAGCAGTTATCCGGACAGGGAAAGTCACTATGGCTACACCTTC
CASSYPDRESHYGYTF
>TRBJ2-7|few|TRBV27|.
TGTGCCAGCAGCCGATTCGACAGGACCTCCTCCTACGAGCAGTACTTC
CASSRFDRTSSYEQYF
>TRBJ1-4|.|TRBV7-9|.
TGTGCCAGCAGCCCTACAGGGCCGGAAAAACTGTTTTTT
CASSPTGPEKLFF
>TRBJ2-7|.|TRBV29-1|TRBD2
TGCAGCGTTGAAGATCGCGGGGGTGCCTACGAGCAGTACTTC
CSVEDRGGAYEQYF
>TRBJ2-5|.|TRBV2|TRBD1
TGTGCCAGCAGTGAAGCGGCACCAGGGACAGTGGAGAAAGAGACCCAGTACTTC
CASSEAAPGTVEKETQYF
>TRBJ2-2|few|TRBV7-9|TRBD2
TGTGCCAGCAGCACCAGATCGGGGACTAGCGGGTTGAACACCGGGGAGCTGTTTTTT
CASSTRSGTSGLNTGELFF
>TRBJ2-3|.|TRBV9|TRBD1
TGTGCCAGCAGCGTCGACAGGGGAAACACAGATACGCAGTATTTT
CASSVDRGNTDTQYF
>TRBJ2-1|.|TRBV7-8|TRBD2
TGTGCCAGCAGCTTAGCGCTATTGTCACTAGCGGGAGCCGGTGAGCAGTTCTTC
CASSLALLSLAGAGEQFF
>TRBJ2-3|.|TRBV2|TRBD2
TGTGCCAGCATCTCACGAGCGGGGGTACCTAGCACAGATACGCAGTATTTT
CASISRAGVPSTDTQYF
>TRBJ2-1|.|TRBV5-8|TRBD2
TGTGCCAGCAGCTTGGCCCGAGCGGGGGCCTACAATGAGCAGTTCTTC
CASSLARAGAYNEQFF